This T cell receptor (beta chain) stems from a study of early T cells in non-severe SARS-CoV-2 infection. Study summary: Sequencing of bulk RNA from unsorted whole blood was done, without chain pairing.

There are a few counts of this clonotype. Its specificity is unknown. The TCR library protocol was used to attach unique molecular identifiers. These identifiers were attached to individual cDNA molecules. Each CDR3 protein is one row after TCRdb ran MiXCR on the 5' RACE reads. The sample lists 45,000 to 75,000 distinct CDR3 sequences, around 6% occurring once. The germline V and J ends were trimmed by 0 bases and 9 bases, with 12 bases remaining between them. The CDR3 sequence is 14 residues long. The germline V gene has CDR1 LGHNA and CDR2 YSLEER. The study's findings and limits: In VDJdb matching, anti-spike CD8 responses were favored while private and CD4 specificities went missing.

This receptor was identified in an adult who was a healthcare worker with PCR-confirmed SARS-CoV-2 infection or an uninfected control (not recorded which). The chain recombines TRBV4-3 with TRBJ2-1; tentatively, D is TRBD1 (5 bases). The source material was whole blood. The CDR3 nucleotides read TGCGCCAGCAGCCAAGACGTGGGGCGAGTTGAGCAGTTCTTC. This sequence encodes CASSQDVGRVEQFF.